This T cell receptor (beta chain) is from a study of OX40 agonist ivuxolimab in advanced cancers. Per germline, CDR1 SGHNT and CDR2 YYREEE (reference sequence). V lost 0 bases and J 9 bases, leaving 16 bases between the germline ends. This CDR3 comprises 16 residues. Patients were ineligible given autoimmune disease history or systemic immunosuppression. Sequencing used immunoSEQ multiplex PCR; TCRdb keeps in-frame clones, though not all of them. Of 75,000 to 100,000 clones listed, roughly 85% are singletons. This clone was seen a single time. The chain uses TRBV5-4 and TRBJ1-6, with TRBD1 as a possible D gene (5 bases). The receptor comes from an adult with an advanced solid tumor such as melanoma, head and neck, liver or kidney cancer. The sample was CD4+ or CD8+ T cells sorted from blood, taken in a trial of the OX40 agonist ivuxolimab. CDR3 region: CASSLGGERRASPLHF. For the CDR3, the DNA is TGTGCCAGCAGCTTGGGAGGGGAGCGCAGGGCTTCACCCCTCCACTTT.